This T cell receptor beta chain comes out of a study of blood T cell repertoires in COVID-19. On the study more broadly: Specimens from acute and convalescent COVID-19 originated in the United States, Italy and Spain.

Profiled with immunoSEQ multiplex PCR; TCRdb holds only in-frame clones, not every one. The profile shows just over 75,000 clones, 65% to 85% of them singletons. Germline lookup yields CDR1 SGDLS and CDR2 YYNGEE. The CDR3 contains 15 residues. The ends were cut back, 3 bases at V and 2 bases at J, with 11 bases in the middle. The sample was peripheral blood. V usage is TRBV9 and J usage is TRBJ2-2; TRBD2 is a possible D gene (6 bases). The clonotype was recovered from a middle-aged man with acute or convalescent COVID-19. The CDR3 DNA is TGTGCCAGCAGCGCCGGGACTCCTAACACCGGGGAGCTGTTTTTT. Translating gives CASSAGTPNTGELFF.